Listed below are T cell receptor beta chains from one sample, sequenced in a study of cytomegalovirus exposure and HLA in healthy donors. The table came from immunoSEQ multiplex PCR; TCRdb's copy has only in-frame clones and leaves some out. The sample's table shows around 140,000 clones. Material: PBMCs. Source of these receptors: a woman aged 18-35 years in good health and CMV-seronegative. The CDR3 runs from the conserved cysteine through the conserved F or W. The order of the fields is J gene, V gene, D gene, CDR3 DNA, CDR3 protein. A D gene is named only where the DNA matches it firmly.

J: TRBJ1-5
V: TRBV6-1
D: -
DNA: TGTGCCAGCAGTGTTGGCAGTGGTCAGCCCCAGCATTTT
CDR3: CASSVGSGQPQHF

J: TRBJ1-2
V: TRBV6-6
D: -
DNA: TGTGCCAGCAACAGGGCCGGCTATGGCTACACCTTC
CDR3: CASNRAGYGYTF

J: TRBJ1-1
V: TRBV7-8
D: -
DNA: TGTGCCAGCAGCTTACCCCGAGGAGTGAACACTGAAGCTTTCTTT
CDR3: CASSLPRGVNTEAFF

J: TRBJ2-3
V: TRBV21-1
D: -
DNA: TGTGCCAGCAGCAAAAGGGACACTAGCGGGAGGTTGGGCCTCACTAGCACAGATACGCAGTATTTT
CDR3: CASSKRDTSGRLGLTSTDTQYF

J: TRBJ1-2
V: TRBV7-3
D: -
DNA: TGTGCCAGCAGCTTAACGGGGGGGCCTGGCTACACCTTC
CDR3: CASSLTGGPGYTF

J: TRBJ1-1
V: TRBV5-4
D: TRBD1
DNA: TGTGCCAGCAGCTTCGGACAGGCTAACACTGAAGCTTTCTTT
CDR3: CASSFGQANTEAFF

J: TRBJ2-7
V: TRBV18
D: TRBD2
DNA: TGTGCCAGCTCACCGCGACTAGCGGCAGAAGGGGCTGAGCAGTACTTC
CDR3: CASSPRLAAEGAEQYF

J: TRBJ2-6
V: TRBV9
D: TRBD1
DNA: TGTGCCAGCAGTCACCCGGGACAGGGAAAATCTGGGGCCAACGTCCTGACTTTC
CDR3: CASSHPGQGKSGANVLTF

J: TRBJ1-2
V: TRBV7-9
D: -
DNA: TGTGCCAGCAGCTTAGGGTCCCTAGATCGTAACTATGGCTACACCTTC
CDR3: CASSLGSLDRNYGYTF

J: TRBJ1-1
V: TRBV20-1
D: -
DNA: TGCAGTGCTTCCCGGGGGACTGAAGCTTTCTTT
CDR3: CSASRGTEAFF

J: TRBJ2-3
V: TRBV19
D: TRBD2
DNA: TGTGCCAGTAGTACCCCGGGACTAGCGGGTTTAGATACGCAGTATTTT
CDR3: CASSTPGLAGLDTQYF

J: TRBJ2-2
V: TRBV12-5
D: TRBD2
DNA: TGTGCCTCGTATGGGAGGGATCAAGCCGGGGAGCTGTTTTTT
CDR3: CASYGRDQAGELFF

J: TRBJ2-3
V: TRBV11-2
D: TRBD1
DNA: TGTGCCAGCAGCTCCGGGACAGGGATCGGGACGGATACGCAGTATTTT
CDR3: CASSSGTGIGTDTQYF

J: TRBJ2-1
V: TRBV4-3
D: -
DNA: TGCGCCAGCAGCCAAGATAGTGGCGGCTATGGTCAGCAGTTCTTC
CDR3: CASSQDSGGYGQQFF

J: TRBJ2-2
V: TRBV5-1
D: -
DNA: TGCGCCAGCAGCTTGGCGGGGGGCGGAGGACTGAGCACCGGGGAGCTGTTTTTT
CDR3: CASSLAGGGGLSTGELFF

J: TRBJ1-1
V: TRBV4-2
D: TRBD1
DNA: TGTGCCAGCAGCCGACAGGGGGCTGGGAATACTGAAGCTTTCTTT
CDR3: CASSRQGAGNTEAFF

J: TRBJ1-2
V: TRBV5-4
D: -
DNA: TGTGCCAGCAGCTTGAATCGGGGAGGCTACACCTTC
CDR3: CASSLNRGGYTF

J: TRBJ2-3
V: TRBV18
D: TRBD2
DNA: TGTGCCAGCTCACCTCCAGGACTAGCGGGGGAGTTAGATACGCAGTATTTT
CDR3: CASSPPGLAGELDTQYF

J: TRBJ1-5
V: TRBV6-1
D: TRBD1
DNA: TGTGCCAGCAGTGAAGCGTACGGGACAGGGCGTCAGCCCCAGCATTTT
CDR3: CASSEAYGTGRQPQHF

J: TRBJ2-5
V: TRBV19
D: -
DNA: TGTGCCAGTAGTATAAGCCTGTACCAAGAGACCCAGTACTTC
CDR3: CASSISLYQETQYF

J: TRBJ1-1
V: TRBV6-5
D: -
DNA: TGTGCCAGCAGAGAGGGATTCGGCACTGAAGCTTTCTTT
CDR3: CASREGFGTEAFF

J: TRBJ2-2
V: TRBV19
D: -
DNA: TGTGCCACCAACCGGGACTCGCACACCGGGGAGCTGTTTTTT
CDR3: CATNRDSHTGELFF

J: TRBJ1-5
V: TRBV27
D: -
DNA: TGTGCCAGCAGACGTCGGGTGAGCAATCAGCCCCAGCATTTT
CDR3: CASRRRVSNQPQHF

J: TRBJ1-2
V: TRBV6-5
D: TRBD1
DNA: TGTGCCAGCCAGAACAGACAGGGGTTGAGTGGCTACACCTTC
CDR3: CASQNRQGLSGYTF

J: TRBJ2-7
V: TRBV5-5
D: -
DNA: TGTGCCAGCAGCTTGGGGGGACTGGGGGACGAGCAGTACTTC
CDR3: CASSLGGLGDEQYF

J: TRBJ1-4
V: TRBV5-1
D: -
DNA: TGCGCCAGCAGCTTGGAGGGGTTTCGGACTAATGAAAAACTGTTTTTT
CDR3: CASSLEGFRTNEKLFF

J: TRBJ2-3
V: TRBV27
D: TRBD2
DNA: TGTGCCAGCAGTTCTCGGACTAGCGGGATCACAGATACGCAGTATTTT
CDR3: CASSSRTSGITDTQYF

J: TRBJ2-7
V: TRBV18
D: TRBD1
DNA: TGTGCCAGCTCACCAAATGTGGGACAGGGGGCCTACGAGCAGTACTTC
CDR3: CASSPNVGQGAYEQYF

J: TRBJ2-5
V: TRBV18
D: TRBD1
DNA: TGTGCCAGCTCACCACAGGACAGGGGGCTGGAGACCCAGTACTTC
CDR3: CASSPQDRGLETQYF

J: TRBJ2-1
V: TRBV2
D: TRBD2
DNA: TGTGCCAGCCTGTGGGCGGGAGAGCAGTACAATGAGCAGTTCTTC
CDR3: CASLWAGEQYNEQFF

J: TRBJ1-4
V: TRBV5-4
D: -
DNA: TGTGCCAGCAGTTTGATCCAGGGGCCGGATGAAAAACTGTTTTTT
CDR3: CASSLIQGPDEKLFF

J: TRBJ2-1
V: TRBV10-3
D: TRBD2
DNA: TGTGCCATCAGTGATCCGGGACTAGCGGGAGGCTTGGATGAGCAGTTCTTC
CDR3: CAISDPGLAGGLDEQFF

J: TRBJ1-1
V: TRBV2
D: -
DNA: TGTGCCAGCAGTGTCGCGGGGGAGACTGAAGCTTTCTTT
CDR3: CASSVAGETEAFF

J: TRBJ2-5
V: TRBV14
D: TRBD2
DNA: TGTGCCAGCAGCATACGAGAGACTAGCGGGAGCGGGGAGACCCAGTACTTC
CDR3: CASSIRETSGSGETQYF

J: TRBJ2-1
V: TRBV11-1
D: TRBD2
DNA: TGTGCCAGCAGCCGTGGGACTAGTCTCTACAATGAGCAGTTCTTC
CDR3: CASSRGTSLYNEQFF

J: TRBJ1-5
V: TRBV27
D: TRBD1
DNA: TGTGCCAGCAGTCCCGGGACAGGGGGGAATCAGCCCCAGCATTTT
CDR3: CASSPGTGGNQPQHF

J: TRBJ2-3
V: TRBV28
D: -
DNA: TGTGCCAGCACTCCAGGGGAGTTCCCAGATACGCAGTATTTT
CDR3: CASTPGEFPDTQYF

J: TRBJ1-3
V: TRBV5-1
D: -
DNA: TGCGCCAGCAGCTTGGGCAGGGCTGGAAACACCATATATTTT
CDR3: CASSLGRAGNTIYF

J: TRBJ2-5
V: TRBV11-2
D: TRBD2
DNA: TGTGCCAGCAGCTTAGAACCACAGCGGGGAGAGACCCAGTACTTC
CDR3: CASSLEPQRGETQYF

J: TRBJ2-7
V: TRBV5-1
D: TRBD2
DNA: TGCGCCAGCAGCTGGGGACTAGCGGGAGGGCGAAAAACCTACGAGCAGTACTTC
CDR3: CASSWGLAGGRKTYEQYF

J: TRBJ1-2
V: TRBV4-2
D: -
DNA: TGTGCCAGCAGCCAAGCCTCCGGGACACGAAGCAACTATGGCTACACCTTC
CDR3: CASSQASGTRSNYGYTF

J: TRBJ2-7
V: TRBV19
D: -
DNA: TGTGCCAGTAGTATCAAATCGGGCGAGCAGTACTTC
CDR3: CASSIKSGEQYF

J: TRBJ2-1
V: TRBV5-1
D: TRBD2
DNA: TGCGCCAGCAGCTTGGTGACTAGCGGTTACTACAATGAGCAGTTCTTC
CDR3: CASSLVTSGYYNEQFF

J: TRBJ2-7
V: TRBV4-1
D: TRBD2
DNA: TGCGCCAGCAGCCAAGATCTGGGAGGGAGCACCTACGAGCAGTACTTC
CDR3: CASSQDLGGSTYEQYF

J: TRBJ2-1
V: TRBV5-1
D: -
DNA: TGCGCCAGCAGCTTGGCGCTAAAGAATGGCAATGAGCAGTTCTTC
CDR3: CASSLALKNGNEQFF

J: TRBJ1-6
V: TRBV15
D: TRBD1
DNA: TGTGCCACCAGCAGAGATCTTGACAGGGGCAATTCACCCCTCCACTTT
CDR3: CATSRDLDRGNSPLHF

J: TRBJ1-1
V: TRBV6-6
D: -
DNA: TGTGCCATTACAGATTCAGGGTCTGAAGCTTTCTTT
CDR3: CAITDSGSEAFF

J: TRBJ2-1
V: TRBV2
D: -
DNA: TGTGCCAGCAGCGACCTCTGGGGCGGTGAGCAGTTCTTC
CDR3: CASSDLWGGEQFF

J: TRBJ2-7
V: TRBV19
D: -
DNA: TGTGCCAGTAGTCCGACAGCCTACGAGCAGTACTTC
CDR3: CASSPTAYEQYF

J: TRBJ1-6
V: TRBV5-4
D: -
DNA: TGTGCCAGCAGCTTAGCGGGCCACCGTAATTCACCCCTCCACTTT
CDR3: CASSLAGHRNSPLHF

J: TRBJ1-2
V: TRBV7-9
D: TRBD1
DNA: TGTGCCAGCAGCTTCCAGGGGACAGGGGGCGCAGGGGACTATGGCTACACCTTC
CDR3: CASSFQGTGGAGDYGYTF

J: TRBJ2-3
V: TRBV6-1
D: TRBD2
DNA: TGTGCCAGCAGTGATTGGGTTAGCGGGAGACGCACAGATACGCAGTATTTT
CDR3: CASSDWVSGRRTDTQYF

J: TRBJ1-1
V: TRBV15
D: -
DNA: TGTGCCACCAGCAGAGATTCAGGTCCCCAGTCTAAAGCTTTCTTT
CDR3: CATSRDSGPQSKAFF

J: TRBJ1-1
V: TRBV7-9
D: -
DNA: TGTGCCAGCAGCTTAGTTGCTCAGGGTAGAACTGAAGCTTTCTTT
CDR3: CASSLVAQGRTEAFF

J: TRBJ1-4
V: TRBV23-1
D: TRBD1
DNA: TGCGCCAGCAGTCAACAGGACAGGGATGAAAAACTGTTTTTT
CDR3: CASSQQDRDEKLFF

J: TRBJ2-1
V: TRBV4-2
D: -
DNA: TGTGCCAGCAGCCAAGAACCCGGGGGTCCGGCCTACAATGAGCAGTTCTTC
CDR3: CASSQEPGGPAYNEQFF